These 3 T cell receptor beta chains share one sample of origin, sequenced in a study of Tregs in tolerant kidney transplant recipients. The nonmyeloablative bone marrow transplants came from related graft donors, with transient mixed chimerism. The assay was immunoSEQ multiplex PCR, and TCRdb's table has in-frame clones only and misses some. The table for this sample gives 25,000 to 35,000 clones. This material consisted of CD4+ T cells from blood (PBMCs), taken 24 months after the transplant. These receptors all come from a human patient who received a combined kidney and bone marrow transplant. Some T cells may trace back to the graft donor.

As concerns this clone: The read ends 3 residues early relative to the CDR3; the germline J gene fills the gap. The rearrangement links TRBV10-2 to TRBJ2-1; D could derive from TRBD1 or TRBD2 (6 bases each). Deletions cut 8 bases from V and 4 bases from J, with 9 bases between. The CDR3 has 12 amino acids. The V gene's germline CDR1 is WSHSY and CDR2 SAAADI. The CDR3 protein is CASWRGYNEQFF. The CDR3 bases that were read are TGCGCCAGCTGGAGGGGGTACAATGAG.

With respect to this clone: The read is 3 residues too short to cover the CDR3 end, so that end is filled in from the germline J gene. The V gene is TRBV7-2, the J gene TRBJ2-5; 9 positions match TRBD2. This CDR3 spans 17 amino acids. Per the germline V gene, CDR1 is SGHTA and CDR2 is FQGNSA. Unmatched junction bases numbered 12, after V lost 0 bases and J lost 7 bases. The covered CDR3 bases are TGTGCCAGCAGCTTAGCGGGGGCTAGCGGGGTGAGAGGGACC. Its protein product is CASSLAGASGVRGT. The whole CDR3 protein is CASSLAGASGVRGTQYF.

Regarding this clone: The read gets to within 3 residues of the CDR3 end, and the germline J gene fills in the rest. Other DNA sequences in this specimen translate into the identical CDR3. The chain uses TRBV5-1 and TRBJ2-1, with 12 bases fitting TRBD1. In germline, CDR1 is SGHRS, CDR2 YFSETQ. The CDR3 length is 14 residues. The V and J ends lost 2 bases and 9 bases, in that order; junction bases with no gene match: 3. Here the CDR3 reads CASSLQGQGAEQFF. The DNA read from the CDR3 is TGCGCCAGCAGCTTACAGGGACAGGGGGCTGAG.